A selection of T cell receptor beta chains follows, all from one sample in a study of T cell responses to AZD1222 COVID-19 vaccine. Using immunoSEQ multiplex PCR, the repertoire was profiled, and TCRdb retains in-frame clones only, with some absent. The table lists 100,000 or so clones, around nine tenths of them singletons, with 3.5% to 4.5% in the top ten. The sequencing here drew on peripheral blood, taken on day 0 of AZD1222 vaccination. Receptor source: an adult in good health. CDR3s include the opening cysteine and the closing phenylalanine or tryptophan. The D gene is left open where the match is weak. The size entry is marked missing in some rows and otherwise reads once, few, many or a size class.

V gene,clone size,J gene,D gene,CDR3 protein,CDR3 DNA
TRBV7-9,NA,TRBJ1-6,NA,CASSWGSESPLHF,TGTGCCAGCAGCTGGGGATCGGAGTCACCCCTCCACTTT
TRBV29-1,NA,TRBJ1-1,TRBD1,CSVEETGVSFF,TGCAGCGTTGAAGAGACAGGGGTATCTTTCTTT
TRBV24-1,NA,TRBJ1-5,NA,CATSGTSGLGQPQHF,TGTGCCACCAGTGGTACCTCAGGGTTGGGTCAGCCCCAGCATTTT
TRBV6-2/TRBV6-3,NA,TRBJ1-5,NA,CASSGATVEHF,TGTGCCAGCAGTGGGGCCACGGTCGAGCATTTT
TRBV7-2,NA,TRBJ1-5,NA,CASSNSRINQHF,TGTGCCAGCAGCAATAGTCGGATCAACCAGCATTTT
TRBV5-6,NA,TRBJ2-3,NA,CASNQLRTDTQYF,TGTGCCAGCAACCAACTCCGCACAGATACGCAGTATTTT
TRBV18,NA,TRBJ1-1,NA,CASSGVSTEAFF,TGTGCCAGCTCCGGTGTCAGCACTGAAGCTTTCTTT
TRBV7-2,NA,TRBJ1-4,TRBD1,CASSQRTGDEKLFF,TGTGCCAGCAGTCAAAGGACAGGGGATGAAAAACTGTTTTTT
TRBV30,NA,TRBJ1-3,NA,CACSWSSGNTIYF,TGTGCCTGTTCTTGGAGCTCTGGAAACACCATATATTTT
TRBV19,NA,TRBJ1-5,TRBD1,CASTAQGNNQPQHF,TGTGCCAGTACGGCACAGGGGAACAATCAGCCCCAGCATTTT
TRBV4-1,NA,TRBJ1-1,NA,CASSQDRGGPLGAFF,TGCGCCAGCAGCCAAGACCGAGGAGGGCCCCTTGGAGCTTTCTTT
TRBV30,NA,TRBJ1-2,NA,CAWTKGFYGYTF,TGTGCCTGGACCAAAGGATTCTATGGCTACACCTTC
TRBV4-3,NA,TRBJ1-5,TRBD1,CASSQDWGQGGNQPQHF,TGCGCCAGCAGCCAAGATTGGGGACAGGGGGGCAATCAGCCCCAGCATTTT
TRBV27,NA,TRBJ2-7,NA,CASSKRILSYEQYF,TGTGCCAGCAGCAAGAGGATACTTAGCTACGAGCAGTACTTC
TRBV7-9,NA,TRBJ1-5,NA,CASSLDSGISNQPQHF,TGTGCCAGCAGCTTAGACTCAGGTATAAGCAATCAGCCCCAGCATTTT
TRBV5-4,once,TRBJ2-3,NA,CASSSLQDPHRTDTQYF,TGTGCCAGCAGCTCGCTTCAGGATCCTCACAGGACAGATACGCAGTATTTT
TRBV13,NA,TRBJ1-6,NA,CASSLGQGLSPLHF,TGTGCCAGCAGCTTAGGGCAGGGCCTGTCACCCCTCCACTTT
TRBV2,medium-sized,TRBJ1-1,NA,CASSEAVLTEAFF,TGTGCCAGCAGTGAAGCCGTCCTTACTGAAGCTTTCTTT
TRBV3-1/TRBV3-2,NA,TRBJ2-7,NA,CASSLVYKSGYEQYF,TGTGCCAGCAGCTTGGTTTACAAATCGGGATACGAGCAGTACTTC
TRBV10-1,NA,TRBJ2-5,NA,CASTSRATQQETQYF,TGCGCCAGCACTTCCAGGGCGACCCAGCAAGAGACCCAGTACTTC
TRBV29-1,few,TRBJ1-2,NA,CSVERGTYGYTF,TGCAGCGTTGAAAGGGGGACCTATGGCTACACCTTC
TRBV7-2,NA,TRBJ1-3,NA,CASSKKGGSGNTIYF,TGTGCCAGCAGCAAGAAGGGGGGGTCTGGAAACACCATATATTTT
TRBV28,NA,TRBJ2-7,NA,CASSFFGGEQYF,TGTGCCAGCAGTTTTTTCGGGGGCGAGCAGTACTTC
TRBV27,NA,TRBJ1-6,NA,CASSLSFSRGWNSPLHF,TGTGCCAGCAGTCTCTCCTTTAGTAGGGGCTGGAATTCACCCCTCCACTTT
TRBV12-3/TRBV12-4,NA,TRBJ2-7,TRBD2,CASRAGGPGEQYF,TGTGCCAGCAGAGCGGGGGGCCCGGGGGAGCAGTACTTC
TRBV5-1,NA,TRBJ2-7,TRBD1,CASSLNEGGPSSYEQYF,TGCGCCAGCAGCTTGAATGAAGGGGGCCCGAGCTCCTACGAGCAGTACTTC
TRBV5-4,NA,TRBJ1-2,NA,CASSRPGQYSGYTF,TGTGCCAGCAGCCGGCCTGGACAGTATAGCGGCTACACCTTC
TRBV6-5,NA,TRBJ1-6,TRBD1,CASSYSTGPYNSPLHF,TGTGCCAGCAGTTACTCGACAGGGCCATATAATTCACCCCTCCACTTT
TRBV19,NA,TRBJ1-5,NA,CASSIGTKPQHF,TGTGCCAGTAGTATAGGAACGAAGCCCCAGCATTTT
TRBV6-5,NA,TRBJ1-2,NA,CASSYSPGDGYTF,TGTGCCAGCAGTTACTCACCCGGGGACGGCTACACCTTC
TRBV7-8,NA,TRBJ1-1,NA,CASSRVEEGGTEAFF,TGTGCCAGCAGCCGCGTAGAGGAGGGTGGGACTGAAGCTTTCTTT
TRBV9,NA,TRBJ1-2,NA,CASSVSDGYTF,TGTGCCAGCAGCGTTTCAGACGGCTACACCTTC
TRBV3-1/TRBV3-2,NA,TRBJ2-1,NA,CASSETGSYNEQFF,TGTGCCAGCAGCGAAACAGGGTCCTACAATGAGCAGTTCTTC
TRBV7-2,NA,TRBJ1-1,NA,CASSSIDGRGTEAFF,TGTGCCAGCAGCTCAATTGACGGAAGGGGGACTGAAGCTTTCTTT
TRBV28,NA,TRBJ1-6,TRBD1,CASRRTGNSPLHF,TGTGCCAGCAGACGGACAGGGAATTCACCCCTCCACTTT
TRBV4-2,NA,TRBJ2-1,NA,CASSQRGGTYNEQFF,TGTGCCAGCAGCCAAAGAGGGGGAACCTACAATGAGCAGTTCTTC
TRBV2,NA,TRBJ1-5,NA,CASRGGSGGNQPQHF,TGTGCCAGCAGGGGGGGCAGCGGGGGCAATCAGCCCCAGCATTTT
TRBV7-2,NA,TRBJ1-2,NA,CASIPGAGNYGYTF,TGTGCCAGCATCCCCGGGGCAGGAAACTATGGCTACACCTTC
TRBV11-2,NA,TRBJ1-1,TRBD1,CASSYTGANTEAFF,TGTGCCAGCAGTTATACAGGGGCGAACACTGAAGCTTTCTTT
TRBV5-4,NA,TRBJ2-7,NA,CASSMLGVRSYEQYF,TGTGCCAGCAGCATGCTAGGGGTTCGCTCCTACGAGCAGTACTTC
TRBV4-3,NA,TRBJ2-7,NA,CASSQDLRGGLKQYF,TGCGCCAGCAGCCAAGATCTACGTGGGGGGCTCAAGCAGTACTTC
TRBV7-9,NA,TRBJ1-3,TRBD1,CASSLGGAGGHTIYF,TGTGCCAGCAGCTTAGGCGGGGCAGGGGGCCACACCATATATTTT
TRBV7-9,NA,TRBJ1-4,TRBD1,CASSGDSWEKLFF,TGTGCCAGCAGCGGGGACAGTTGGGAAAAACTGTTTTTT
TRBV6-5,NA,TRBJ1-5,NA,CASSPLGPQHF,TGTGCCAGCAGTCCCTTAGGGCCCCAGCATTTT
TRBV15,NA,TRBJ2-3,TRBD2,CATSRERQAGGGTDTQYF,TGTGCCACCAGCAGAGAGAGGCAAGCGGGGGGTGGCACAGATACGCAGTATTTT
TRBV3-1/TRBV3-2,NA,TRBJ2-5,TRBD2,CASSESGGVETQYF,TGTGCCAGCAGCGAGAGCGGGGGGGTAGAGACCCAGTACTTC
TRBV3-1/TRBV3-2,NA,TRBJ2-3,NA,CASSQVGLRTDTQYF,TGTGCCAGCAGCCAAGTAGGTCTAAGGACAGATACGCAGTATTTT
TRBV12-2,NA,TRBJ2-4,NA,CASRASGGRGDKNIQYF,TGTGCAAGTCGCGCCTCCGGGGGCCGAGGAGACAAAAACATTCAGTACTTC
TRBV7-8,NA,TRBJ1-6,NA,CASSNRVTGNSPLHF,TGTGCCAGCAGCAACCGGGTAACGGGGAATTCACCCCTCCACTTT
TRBV11-2,NA,TRBJ2-7,TRBD2,CASSSLNRLSGLDYEQYF,TGTGCCAGCAGCTCACTAAATCGCCTGTCGGGACTAGACTACGAGCAGTACTTC
TRBV7-2,NA,TRBJ1-6,NA,CASSNWGSDSPLHF,TGTGCCAGCAGCAACTGGGGCTCGGATTCACCCCTCCACTTT